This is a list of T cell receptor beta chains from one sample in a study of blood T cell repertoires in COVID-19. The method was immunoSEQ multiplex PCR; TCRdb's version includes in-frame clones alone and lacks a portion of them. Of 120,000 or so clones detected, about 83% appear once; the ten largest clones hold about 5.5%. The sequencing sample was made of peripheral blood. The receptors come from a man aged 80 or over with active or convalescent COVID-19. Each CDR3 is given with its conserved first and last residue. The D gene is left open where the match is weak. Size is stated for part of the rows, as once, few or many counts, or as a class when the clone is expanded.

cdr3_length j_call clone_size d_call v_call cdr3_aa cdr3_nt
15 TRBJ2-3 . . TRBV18 CASSPLGGGPDTQYF TGTGCCAGCTCACCTCTAGGGGGGGGGCCAGATACGCAGTATTTT
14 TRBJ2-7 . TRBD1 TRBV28 CASSPPGQGAKQYF TGTGCCAGCAGTCCGCCGGGACAGGGGGCGAAGCAGTACTTC
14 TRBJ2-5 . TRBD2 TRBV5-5 CATRSGLALETQYF TGTGCCACCCGCTCAGGACTAGCTTTGGAGACCCAGTACTTC
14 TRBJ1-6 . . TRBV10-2 CASSVRVSDSPLHF TGCGCCAGCAGTGTGAGGGTATCAGATTCACCCCTCCACTTT
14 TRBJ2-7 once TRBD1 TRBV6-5 CASRITGGAGEQYF TGTGCCAGCAGGATCACAGGGGGCGCGGGAGAGCAGTACTTC
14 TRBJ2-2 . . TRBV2 CASSEVSGTGELFF TGTGCCAGCAGTGAAGTGAGCGGTACCGGGGAGCTGTTTTTT
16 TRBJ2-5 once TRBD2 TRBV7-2 CASSPHRLAGQETQYF TGTGCCAGCAGCCCTCACCGACTAGCGGGGCAAGAGACCCAGTACTTC
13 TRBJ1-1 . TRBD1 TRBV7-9 CASSYRGDTEAFF TGTGCCAGCAGCTACAGGGGGGACACTGAAGCTTTCTTT
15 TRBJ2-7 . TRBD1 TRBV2 CASSYTTGQGHEQYF TGTGCCAGCAGTTACACCACGGGACAGGGGCACGAGCAGTACTTC
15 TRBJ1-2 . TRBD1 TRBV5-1 CASSADRGGDYGYTF TGCGCCAGCAGCGCGGACAGGGGGGGAGACTATGGCTACACCTTC
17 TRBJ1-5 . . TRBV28 CASIPSGGGSSNQPQHF TGTGCCAGCATTCCCTCCGGGGGGGGGAGTAGCAATCAGCCCCAGCATTTT
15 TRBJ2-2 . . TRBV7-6 CASSLAGGATGELFF TGTGCCAGCAGCTTAGCGGGGGGTGCCACCGGGGAGCTGTTTTTT
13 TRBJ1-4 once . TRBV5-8 CASGPWSGEKLFF TGTGCCAGCGGCCCCTGGTCGGGTGAAAAACTGTTTTTT
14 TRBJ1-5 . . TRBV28 CASSPQGSYQPQHF TGTGCCAGCAGTCCACAGGGTTCCTATCAGCCCCAGCATTTT
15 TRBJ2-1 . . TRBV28 CASGRVGGSYNEQFF TGTGCCAGCGGTAGGGTCGGGGGTTCCTACAATGAGCAGTTCTTC
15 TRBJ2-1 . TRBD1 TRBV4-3 CASSFRQGAYNEQFF TGCGCCAGCAGCTTTCGACAGGGGGCCTACAATGAGCAGTTCTTC
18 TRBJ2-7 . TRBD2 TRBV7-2 CASSGRQSSGGFSYEQYF TGTGCCAGCAGCGGTAGACAGTCTAGCGGGGGGTTTTCCTACGAGCAGTACTTC
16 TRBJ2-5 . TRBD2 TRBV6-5 CASSYSGTSGVETQYF TGTGCCAGCAGTTACTCGGGGACTAGCGGGGTGGAGACCCAGTACTTC
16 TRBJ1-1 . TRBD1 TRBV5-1 CASSLLPGQVNTEAFF TGCGCCAGCAGCCTGCTCCCGGGACAGGTGAACACTGAAGCTTTCTTT
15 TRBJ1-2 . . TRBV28 CASTEGGGANYGYTF TGTGCCAGCACCGAAGGAGGGGGGGCTAACTATGGCTACACCTTC
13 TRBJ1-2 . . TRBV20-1 CSASRQGLSGYTF TGCAGTGCTAGTCGGCAGGGCCTTAGTGGCTACACCTTC
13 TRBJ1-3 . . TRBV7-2 CASSSGTGNTIYF TGTGCCAGCAGCTCAGGGACTGGAAACACCATATATTTT
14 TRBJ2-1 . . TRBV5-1 CASSLGQAGNEQFF TGCGCCAGCAGCTTGGGACAGGCCGGCAATGAGCAGTTCTTC
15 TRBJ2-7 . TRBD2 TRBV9 CASSPQRGAAYEQYF TGTGCCAGCAGCCCCCAGCGGGGGGCCGCCTACGAGCAGTACTTC
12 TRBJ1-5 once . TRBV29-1 CSVGGGDQPQHF TGCAGCGTTGGGGGGGGAGATCAGCCCCAGCATTTT
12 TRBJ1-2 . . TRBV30 CAWRTGFYGYTF TGTGCCTGGAGGACAGGATTCTATGGCTACACCTTC
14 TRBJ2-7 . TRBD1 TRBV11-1 CASSPDRGMYEQYF TGTGCCAGCAGCCCTGACAGGGGGATGTACGAGCAGTACTTC
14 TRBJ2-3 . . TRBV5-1 CASSLGTVQDTQYF TGCGCCAGCAGCTTGGGGACAGTACAAGATACGCAGTATTTT
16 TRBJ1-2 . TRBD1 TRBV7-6 CASSLVSEGGVRGYTF TGTGCCAGCAGCTTAGTGTCGGAAGGGGGCGTCAGGGGCTACACCTTC
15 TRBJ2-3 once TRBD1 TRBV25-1 CASTTTGGAEDTQYF TGTGCCAGCACCACCACAGGGGGCGCCGAAGATACGCAGTATTTT
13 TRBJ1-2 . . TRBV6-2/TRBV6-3 CASSPKRSYGYTF TGTGCCAGCAGCCCAAAGCGGTCCTATGGCTACACCTTC
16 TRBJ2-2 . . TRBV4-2 CASSQGTDMYTGELFF TGTGCCAGCAGCCAAGGAACGGACATGTACACCGGGGAGCTGTTTTTT
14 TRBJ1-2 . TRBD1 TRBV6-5 CASTLGQGGFGYTF TGTGCCAGCACCCTCGGACAGGGAGGTTTTGGCTACACCTTC
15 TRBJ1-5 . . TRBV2 CASRGWGEENQPQHF TGTGCCAGCAGGGGTTGGGGGGAGGAAAATCAGCCCCAGCATTTT
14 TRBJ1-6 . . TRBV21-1 CASSTLGQGSPLHF TGTGCCAGCAGCACTCTAGGGCAGGGTTCACCCCTCCACTTT
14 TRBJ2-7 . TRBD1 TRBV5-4 CASSIGQGAYEQYF TGTGCCAGCAGCATCGGACAGGGGGCTTACGAGCAGTACTTC
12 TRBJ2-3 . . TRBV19 CASSSLTDTQYF TGTGCCAGTAGTAGTCTGACAGATACGCAGTATTTT
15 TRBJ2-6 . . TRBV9 CASSVALIGANVLTF TGTGCCAGCAGCGTAGCCCTTATTGGGGCCAACGTCCTGACTTTC
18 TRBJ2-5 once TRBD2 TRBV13 CASSLSRTSGGIQETQYF TGTGCCAGCAGCTTATCTAGGACTAGCGGGGGGATACAAGAGACCCAGTACTTC
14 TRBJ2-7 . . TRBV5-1 CASSLEWGAYEQYF TGCGCCAGCAGCTTGGAGTGGGGGGCCTACGAGCAGTACTTC
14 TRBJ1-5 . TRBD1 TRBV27 CASSLTGPNQPQHF TGTGCCAGCAGCTTGACAGGGCCCAATCAGCCCCAGCATTTT
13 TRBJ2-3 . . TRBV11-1 CASSLDFLDTQYF TGTGCCAGCAGCTTAGACTTCTTAGATACGCAGTATTTT
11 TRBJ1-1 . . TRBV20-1 CSVEGNTEAFF TGCAGTGTAGAGGGTAACACTGAAGCTTTCTTT
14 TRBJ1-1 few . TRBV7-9 CASSAQTVSTEAFF TGTGCCAGCAGCGCACAGACAGTTAGCACTGAAGCTTTCTTT
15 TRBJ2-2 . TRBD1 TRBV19 CASSILDRDTGELFF TGTGCCAGTAGTATTTTGGACAGGGACACCGGGGAGCTGTTTTTT
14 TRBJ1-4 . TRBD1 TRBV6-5 CASSPGQGNEKLFF TGTGCCAGCAGTCCCGGACAGGGGAATGAAAAACTGTTTTTT
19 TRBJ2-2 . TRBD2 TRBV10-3 CAALESSLAGGSEPGELFF TGTGCCGCCCTTGAATCTTCCCTAGCGGGGGGTTCAGAACCCGGGGAGCTGTTTTTT
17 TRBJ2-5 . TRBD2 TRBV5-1 CASSLPTSGGASETQYF TGCGCCAGCAGCCTCCCGACTAGCGGGGGGGCCTCAGAGACCCAGTACTTC
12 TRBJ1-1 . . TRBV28 CASRNTGSEAFF TGTGCCAGCCGCAATACAGGGTCTGAAGCTTTCTTT
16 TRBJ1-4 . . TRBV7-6 CASSPDTGRSNEKLFF TGTGCCAGCAGTCCAGACACCGGTCGTTCCAATGAAAAACTGTTTTTT
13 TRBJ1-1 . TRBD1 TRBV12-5 CATAGQMNTEAFF TGTGCTACCGCGGGACAGATGAACACTGAAGCTTTCTTT
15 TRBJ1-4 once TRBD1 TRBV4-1 CASSQPGQGVGKLFF TGCGCCAGCAGCCAGCCGGGACAGGGAGTGGGAAAACTGTTTTTT
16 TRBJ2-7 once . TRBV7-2 CASSPLPGLGSYEQYF TGTGCCAGCAGTCCCCTACCGGGACTTGGTTCCTACGAGCAGTACTTC
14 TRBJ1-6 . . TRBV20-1 CSAGGRVGNSPLHF TGCAGTGCTGGTGGCCGCGTTGGTAATTCACCCCTCCACTTT
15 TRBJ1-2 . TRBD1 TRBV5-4 CASSPDRARVYGYTF TGTGCCAGCAGCCCTGACAGGGCCCGGGTCTATGGCTACACCTTC